The 26 T cell receptor beta chains below come from one sample, sequenced in a study of cytomegalovirus exposure and HLA in healthy donors. A multiplex PCR was run with 60 Vbeta primers and 13 Jbeta primers. The protocol was immunoSEQ multiplex PCR, while the TCRdb copy is restricted to in-frame clones and leaves out a portion. The sample contains 90,000 to 130,000 clones, over 60% of which appear only once. Sequencing was carried out using PBMCs. Receptor source: a woman aged 18-29 years in good health and CMV-seropositive.

This clone was detected once. The gene calls are TRBV9 and TRBJ2-7, with TRBD1 matching 9 bases. Germline lookup yields CDR1 SGDLS and CDR2 YYNGEE. The CDR3 extends over 16 amino acids. The V and J ends lost 0 bases and 7 bases, in that order; junction bases with no gene match: 11. The CDR3, as DNA: TGTGCCAGCAGCGTAGAAGAGGACAGGGGCTTAGAAGAGCAGTACTTC. Protein: CASSVEEDRGLEEQYF.

This chain connects TRBV7-9 to TRBJ2-7, with D possibly being TRBD1 (6 bases). The CDR3 extends over 14 amino acids. V lost 1 base to trimming and J lost 3 bases, with 10 bases between them. Germline values: CDR1 SEHNR, CDR2 FQNEAQ (reference sequence). The CDR3 DNA reads as TGTGCCAGCAGCTTAGACCACAGGGACTACGAGCAGTACTTC. Translating it yields CASSLDHRDYEQYF.

V usage is TRBV16 and J usage is TRBJ1-1; 7 bases are a match to TRBD1. This CDR3 spans 15 amino acids. Per germline, CDR1 KGHSY and CDR2 FQNENV. After removal of 2 bases from V and 4 bases from J, the junction contained 7 bases not matched to a gene. DNA of the CDR3: TGTGCCAGCAGCCAACTCACAGGGGTGGCCACTGAAGCTTTCTTT. It yields the protein CASSQLTGVATEAFF.

This clone was observed a few times. The chain's CDR3 is CASSKGRGAFF. The CDR3 DNA reads as TGTGCCAGCAGCAAAGGCAGGGGAGCTTTCTTT. The genes are TRBV21-1 and TRBJ1-1; the D call in the table, TRBD1, was not verified against the DNA. TRBV21-1 corresponds to a pseudogene. This CDR3 comprises 11 residues.

The V call is TRBV5-1, the J call TRBJ1-4, with D tentatively TRBD1 (6 bases). V gave up 3 bases and J gave up 3 bases, with 9 bases separating them. The V gene's germline CDR1 is SGHRS and CDR2 YFSETQ. The CDR3 extends over 14 amino acids. CDR3 sequence (DNA): TGCGCCAGCAGCTGGACAGAAGCTAATGAAAAACTGTTTTTT. Translation: CASSWTEANEKLFF. The whole variable domain, remainder taken from reference TRBV5-1 and TRBJ1-4, is KAGVTQTPRYLIKTRGQQVTLSCSPISGHRSVSWYQQTPGQGLQFLFEYFSETQRNKGNFPGRFSGRQFSNSRSEMNVSTLELGDSALYLCASSWTEANEKLFFGSGTQLSVL.

The CDR3 nucleotides read TGTGCCAGCAGTTCCCGGGACAGGGGGCGTTCTGAAGCTTTCTTT. Its protein is CASSSRDRGRSEAFF. The rearrangement joins TRBV6-5 to TRBJ1-1; 12 bases match TRBD1. In germline, CDR1 is MNHEY, CDR2 SVGAGI. The trim removed 4 bases at V and 6 bases at J, leaving 6 bases unmatched. The CDR3 loop spans 15 amino acids.

This rearrangement joins TRBV7-2 to TRBJ2-1, with 10 bases that match TRBD2. Germline CDR1 SGHTA, CDR2 FQGNSA. The CDR3 contains 15 residues. V was clipped by 5 bases and J by 6 bases; unmatched bases: 7. CDR3 loop: CASSPGLAASNEQFF. The CDR3 DNA is TGTGCCAGCAGCCCTGGACTAGCGGCAAGCAATGAGCAGTTCTTC.

CDR3 in DNA: TGTGCCAGCAGCTTAGTTTCCGGGAGCGGTAGGGATGAGCAGTTCTTC. It is translated as CASSLVSGSGRDEQFF. The V gene is TRBV11-2, the J gene TRBJ2-1; D might be TRBD2 (6 bases). CDR3 length equals 16 residues. Germline-derived CDR1 and CDR2 are SGHAT and FQNNGV. Trimming shortened V by 1 base and J by 8 bases, and 18 bases separated the two germline ends.

The CDR3, as DNA: TGTGCCAGCAGCCATTCCACCGGGGAGCTGTTTTTT. Amino acids: CASSHSTGELFF. This chain connects TRBV11-3 to TRBJ2-2; D gene ambiguous. Germline-derived CDR1 and CDR2 are SGHNT and YENEEA. The CDR3 is 12 amino acids. The V and J ends lost 5 bases and 4 bases respectively, with 5 bases between them.

This sequence joins TRBV6-5 and TRBJ2-3; 12 bases fit TRBD2. J lost 9 bases, V lost 6 bases, and 4 bases had no gene match. This CDR3 has 13 residues. Germline V gives CDR1 MNHEY, CDR2 SVGAGI. The CDR3: CASSLAGGPTQYF. In DNA, the CDR3 is TGTGCCAGCAGCCTAGCGGGAGGGCCGACGCAGTATTTT.

This chain joins TRBV27 and TRBJ2-7, with 12 positions matching TRBD2. Per the germline V gene, CDR1 is MNHEY and CDR2 is SMNVEV (reference sequence). V lost 6 bases, J lost 7 bases, and 7 bases stayed unmatched. The CDR3 is made up of 14 amino acids. The CDR3 loop is CASRVGLAGTEQYF. The CDR3 DNA reads as TGTGCCAGCAGAGTAGGACTAGCGGGGACTGAGCAGTACTTC.

The V call is TRBV6-1, the J call TRBJ2-5, with D maybe TRBD2 (6 bases). V was pared by 8 bases and J by 5 bases, with 15 bases between. The CDR3 has 13 residues. CDR1 is MNHNS, CDR2 SASEGT, per germline. CDR3 sequence reads: CASHREPRETQYF. The CDR3 bases are TGTGCCAGCCACCGGGAGCCCAGGGAGACCCAGTACTTC.

V and J are TRBV11-2 and TRBJ2-1; 11 positions match TRBD2. The CDR3 contains 16 residues. The germline V gene encodes CDR1 SGHAT and CDR2 FQNNGV. The ends lost 6 bases at V and 3 bases at J; junction bases unmatched: 7. In nucleotides, the CDR3 is TGTGCCAGCAGTTGGGGGACTAGCGGATACTACAATGAGCAGTTCTTC. Its protein product is CASSWGTSGYYNEQFF.

Comment on this clone: The junction shows a germline mismatch at one end, possibly a read error. CDR3 DNA sequence: TGCGCCAGCAACTTGGATCTGGACACCGGCTACACCTTC. The encoded protein is CASNLDLDTGYTF. The chain couples TRBV5-1 to TRBJ1-2; TRBD1 might be the D (5 bases). Germline assignment: CDR1 SGHRS and CDR2 YFSETQ. The CDR3 is made up of 13 amino acids.

This clone was picked up one time. This chain joins TRBV7-6 and TRBJ2-7, with 8 bases lining up with TRBD1. From germline, CDR1 is SGHVS and CDR2 FNYEAQ. With V trimmed by 3 bases and J by 3 bases, 10 bases remained unmatched. The CDR3 extends over 16 amino acids. The CDR3 loop reads CASSFAGGDSRYEQYF. In nucleotides, the CDR3 is TGTGCCAGCAGCTTCGCAGGGGGCGACTCACGCTACGAGCAGTACTTC.

This chain links TRBV19 with TRBJ1-5; D ambiguous. Per germline, CDR1 LNHDA and CDR2 SQIVND (reference sequence). This CDR3 has 13 amino acids. Trimming stripped 5 bases from V and 3 bases from J, with 8 bases between. In DNA, the CDR3 is TGTGCCAGTAGTGGGCAGTACAATCAGCCCCAGCATTTT. It specifies CASSGQYNQPQHF.

The J gene is TRBJ2-3, the V gene TRBV19; D may be TRBD2 (6 bases). The germline gives CDR1 LNHDA, CDR2 SQIVND (reference sequence). The germline V and J ends were trimmed by 6 bases and 2 bases, with 15 bases remaining between them. The CDR3 runs to 15 residues. The CDR3 loop reads CASRGTLLFTDTQYF. CDR3 nucleotide sequence: TGTGCCAGTAGGGGGACTTTACTTTTCACAGATACGCAGTATTTT.

This CDR3 reads CASSVGAYTEAFF. CDR3 DNA sequence: TGTGCCAGCAGCGTAGGGGCTTACACTGAAGCTTTCTTT. V usage is TRBV9 and J usage is TRBJ1-1; D is ambiguous. Between the trimmed V and J ends, which lost 0 bases and 3 bases, there was a span of 6 bases. There are 13 residues in the CDR3. Germline CDR1 is SGDLS and CDR2 is YYNGEE.

CDR3 residues: CASSQLTGKNIQYF. The CDR3 nucleotides read TGCGCCAGCAGCCAACTTACCGGTAAAAACATTCAGTACTTC. The V and J genes are TRBV4-1 and TRBJ2-4, with no clear D. Germline V gives CDR1 MGHRA, CDR2 YSYEKL. This CDR3 is built from 14 residues. V lost 2 bases to trimming and J lost 4 bases, with 9 bases between them.

The chain joins TRBV27 to TRBJ1-5, with 9 positions matching TRBD1. This CDR3 is built from 13 residues. In germline, CDR1 is MNHEY, CDR2 SMNVEV (reference sequence). Trimming at V came to 6 bases and at J to 7 bases, leaving 4 bases not matched to a gene. CDR3: CASRGTGPQPQHF. DNA for the CDR3: TGTGCCAGCAGAGGGACAGGGCCACAGCCCCAGCATTTT.

In this sample, this clone turned up a few times. The V and J genes are TRBV13 and TRBJ1-2; D is uncertain. Trimming took off 2 bases at V and 5 bases at J, with 3 bases between the two ends. Germline loops: CDR1 PRHDT, CDR2 FYEKMQ (reference sequence). The CDR3 extends over 11 amino acids. The CDR3 sequence: CASSLPYGYTF. The CDR3 DNA reads TGTGCCAGCAGCTTACCTTATGGCTACACCTTC.

V and J are TRBV30 and TRBJ1-1; the D is unclear. V was shortened by 4 bases and J by 0 bases, with 9 bases between the two germline ends. This CDR3 is built from 13 residues. From germline, CDR1 is GTSNPN and CDR2 SVGIG (reference sequence). CDR3 DNA: TGTGCCTGGACCTGGGAGCTGAACACTGAAGCTTTCTTT. It is translated as CAWTWELNTEAFF.

The rearrangement uses TRBV4-2 and TRBJ2-1, with 11 bases lining up with TRBD2. Per germline, CDR1 LGHNA and CDR2 YNFKEQ. The CDR3 covers 18 residues. J was trimmed by 0 bases and V by 0 bases; bases with no gene match: 4. Here the CDR3 DNA reads TGTGCCAGCAGCCAAGATTCAACTAGCGGGAGCTCCTACAATGAGCAGTTCTTC. This codes for CASSQDSTSGSSYNEQFF.

This sequence joins TRBV6-1 and TRBJ2-1; D is unclear. The CDR3 runs to 12 residues. The V gene lost 2 bases and the J gene lost 10 bases, with 9 bases spanning the gap. Germline CDR1 and CDR2: MNHNS and SASEGT. The CDR3 DNA is TGTGCCAGCAGTGAAACTGCGTCAGAGCAGTTCTTC. Residues: CASSETASEQFF.

The chain has TRBV7-9 and TRBJ1-6, with TRBD1 identical over 8 bases. The germline V gene has CDR1 SEHNR and CDR2 FQNEAQ (reference sequence). Losses at the gene ends were 6 bases for V and 9 bases for J; bases not matched to a gene: 4. The CDR3 contains 13 residues. CDR3: CASRGTGPSPLHF. CDR3 DNA sequence: TGTGCCAGCAGAGGGACAGGTCCTTCACCCCTCCACTTT.

The gene calls are TRBV4-1 and TRBJ2-5; 8 positions agree with TRBD1. Germline lookup yields CDR1 MGHRA and CDR2 YSYEKL. The V gene end was trimmed by 1 base and the J gene end by 2 bases; junction bases not matched to a gene: 6. This CDR3 comprises 16 residues. The CDR3: CASSQVRGTGQETQYF. The CDR3, as DNA: TGCGCCAGCAGCCAAGTTCGGGGGACAGGACAAGAGACCCAGTACTTC.